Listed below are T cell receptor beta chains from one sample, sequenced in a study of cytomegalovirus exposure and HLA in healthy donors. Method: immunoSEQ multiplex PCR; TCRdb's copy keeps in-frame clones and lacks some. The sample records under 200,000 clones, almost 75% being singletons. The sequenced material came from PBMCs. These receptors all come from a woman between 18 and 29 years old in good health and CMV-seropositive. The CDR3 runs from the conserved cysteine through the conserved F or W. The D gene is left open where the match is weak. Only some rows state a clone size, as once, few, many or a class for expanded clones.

TGTGCCAGCAACAACCCGCAGGAGGCGGCCTACGAGCAGTACTTC | CASNNPQEAAYEQYF | TRBV7-2 | . | . | TRBJ2-7
TGTGCCAGCAAGAGGGACACACCCTACGAGCAGTACTTC | CASKRDTPYEQYF | TRBV7-3 | . | . | TRBJ2-7
TGTGCCAGCAGAGAGGGATTAAGCAATCAGCCCCAGCATTTT | CASREGLSNQPQHF | TRBV18 | . | . | TRBJ1-5
TGCGCCAGCAGCCCCGGGGACAGCTCCTACGAGCAGTACTTC | CASSPGDSSYEQYF | TRBV4-3 | TRBD1 | . | TRBJ2-7
TGTGCCAGCAGTCTCACAACGACAGGGGGCGGGCACGGGGAGCTGTTTTTT | CASSLTTTGGGHGELFF | TRBV2 | TRBD1 | . | TRBJ2-2
TGTGCCAGCAGCCCCGGGACAGGGGGGTTCTTAAGGGAGACCCAGTACTTC | CASSPGTGGFLRETQYF | TRBV9 | TRBD1 | . | TRBJ2-5
TGTGCCAGCCAGGGTTCCAGGAACACTGAAGCTTTCTTT | CASQGSRNTEAFF | TRBV7-2 | . | . | TRBJ1-1
TGTGCCAGTAGACAGAACTCTGGAAACACCATATATTTT | CASRQNSGNTIYF | TRBV19 | . | . | TRBJ1-3
TGTGCCAGCAGTATTACCGGGGAAAGCAATCAGCCCCAGCATTTT | CASSITGESNQPQHF | TRBV28 | . | . | TRBJ1-5
TGCGCCAGCAGCCAAGACAGGGGGAATTCACCCCTCCACTTT | CASSQDRGNSPLHF | TRBV4-3 | TRBD1 | . | TRBJ1-6
TGTGCCAGCAGCCATCGGGGACAGGGGGGAAAATGGGGCACCGGGGAGCTGTTTTTT | CASSHRGQGGKWGTGELFF | TRBV7-3 | TRBD1 | few | TRBJ2-2
TGTGCCAGCAGCTTGGACAGGAACTATGGCTACACCTTC | CASSLDRNYGYTF | TRBV5-5 | . | . | TRBJ1-2
TGTGCCAGCAGTTTTCGGGGAGGATTTACCTACGAGCAGTACTTC | CASSFRGGFTYEQYF | TRBV27 | . | . | TRBJ2-7
TGTGCCAGCAGCTTAACTAGCGGGGGGCAGGCGCAGTTCTTC | CASSLTSGGQAQFF | TRBV7-3 | TRBD2 | . | TRBJ2-1
TGTGCCAGCAGCTTAGCGGGGAAGAGACAGGGGAACACCGGGGAGCTGTTTTTT | CASSLAGKRQGNTGELFF | TRBV7-8 | TRBD1 | . | TRBJ2-2
TGTGCCTGGAGTGTTGGAGGGGCTCTAAATTCACCCCTCCACTTT | CAWSVGGALNSPLHF | TRBV30 | . | . | TRBJ1-6
TGTGCCAGCAAGCGGAACGAAGGGAACACTGAAGCTTTCTTT | CASKRNEGNTEAFF | TRBV6-5 | . | once | TRBJ1-1
TGTGCCAGCAGCTTGCTCAGGTACTCCTACGAGCAGTACTTC | CASSLLRYSYEQYF | TRBV5-5 | . | . | TRBJ2-7
TGCGCCAGCCGGCGGGGGGCCGCAGAGACCCAGTACTTC | CASRRGAAETQYF | TRBV5-1 | TRBD2 | . | TRBJ2-5
TGTGCCAGCAGTTTTCGAGACATGAGGGATGGCTACACCTTC | CASSFRDMRDGYTF | TRBV27 | . | . | TRBJ1-2
TGTGCCAGCCTTCCCGAGCGGGGGGGTAGCTCCTACAATGAGCAGTTCTTC | CASLPERGGSSYNEQFF | TRBV2 | TRBD2 | . | TRBJ2-1
TGTGCCACCAGCAGAGATCTCACCAGCGCGCCTTTCTACAATGAGCAGTTCTTC | CATSRDLTSAPFYNEQFF | TRBV15 | . | . | TRBJ2-1
TGTGCCAGCAGCTCCGGACAGGGGGCTTTCGCTTTCTTT | CASSSGQGAFAFF | TRBV7-6 | TRBD1 | . | TRBJ1-1
TGTGCCAGCAGCTTGCGGCAAGACGGAGGCATCGAGCAGTACTTC | CASSLRQDGGIEQYF | TRBV5-4 | . | few | TRBJ2-7
TGTGCCAGCAGCGACACCCGACTAGCGGGAGAGCAGTACTTC | CASSDTRLAGEQYF | TRBV5-5 | TRBD2 | . | TRBJ2-7
TGTGCCAGCGGCCGGACAGGCAGCTCCTACGAGCAGTACTTC | CASGRTGSSYEQYF | TRBV11-2 | TRBD1 | once | TRBJ2-7
TGTGCCACCAACACCAGGGACAGCCTATACTTC | CATNTRDSLYF | TRBV5-4 | TRBD1 | . | TRBJ2-5
TGTGCCAGCAGTCAACAGGGCGTGGGCACTGAAGCTTTCTTT | CASSQQGVGTEAFF | TRBV2 | . | . | TRBJ1-1
TGTGCCAGCCTTGGGACAGGGCCCTCCTACAATGAGCAGTTCTTC | CASLGTGPSYNEQFF | TRBV7-9 | TRBD1 | . | TRBJ2-1
TGTGCCAGCACTGACCCGGGGGGATCGAGCACAGATACGCAGTATTTT | CASTDPGGSSTDTQYF | TRBV5-8 | TRBD2 | . | TRBJ2-3
TGTGCCAGCTCACCTCCCCTTGGACAGGGATACAATGAGCAGTTCTTC | CASSPPLGQGYNEQFF | TRBV18 | TRBD1 | . | TRBJ2-1
TGTGCCAGCAGCTTAGAGGGGGGGCCCCGTGAGCCCCAGCATTTT | CASSLEGGPREPQHF | TRBV7-6 | . | few | TRBJ1-5